One and the same sample provided the 3 T cell receptor beta chains below, sequenced in a study of blood T cell repertoires in COVID-19. TCRdb keeps only in-frame clones here, not all; method: immunoSEQ multiplex PCR. The sample lists 60,000 to 65,000 clones; under 85% were seen once. Material: peripheral blood. These receptors originate from a woman older than 75 with active or convalescent COVID-19.

This sequence joins TRBV4-2 and TRBJ2-1, with 13 nucleotides matching TRBD2. CDR1 and CDR2 from the germline V gene are LGHNA and YNFKEQ. The trim removed 0 bases at V and 2 bases at J, leaving 1 base unmatched. The CDR3 contains 17 residues. The CDR3 nucleotides are TGTGCCAGCAGCCAAGATGGGACTAGCGGGACCTACAATGAGCAGTTCTTC. The encoded protein is CASSQDGTSGTYNEQFF.

The chain uses TRBV11-2 and TRBJ2-7; 7 bases fit TRBD1. The CDR3 covers 15 residues. Germline V lookup: CDR1 SGHAT, CDR2 FQNNGV. J lost 6 bases, V lost 5 bases, and 13 bases had no gene match. The CDR3 DNA sequence: TGTGCCAGCAGCCCCAGGGGGTGGGGGTTCAGCGAGCAGTACTTC. Encoded protein: CASSPRGWGFSEQYF. Together with reference TRBV11-2 and TRBJ2-7, the CDR3 gives the full variable domain: EAGVAQSPRYKIIEKRQSVAFWCNPISGHATLYWYQQILGQGPKLLIQFQNNGVVDDSQLPKDRFSAERLKGVDSTLKIQPAKLEDSAVYLCASSPRGWGFSEQYFGPGTRLTVT.

The chain couples TRBV6-2 or TRBV6-3 to TRBJ2-5, with 8 bases lining up with TRBD2. This CDR3 is 16 amino acids long. The germline gives CDR1 MNHEY, CDR2 SVGEGT. Unmatched junction bases numbered 7, after V lost 4 bases and J lost 0 bases. The CDR3 coding sequence is TGTGCCAGCAGTTTACGGGGGGGCCTTAACCAAGAGACCCAGTACTTC. It specifies CASSLRGGLNQETQYF.